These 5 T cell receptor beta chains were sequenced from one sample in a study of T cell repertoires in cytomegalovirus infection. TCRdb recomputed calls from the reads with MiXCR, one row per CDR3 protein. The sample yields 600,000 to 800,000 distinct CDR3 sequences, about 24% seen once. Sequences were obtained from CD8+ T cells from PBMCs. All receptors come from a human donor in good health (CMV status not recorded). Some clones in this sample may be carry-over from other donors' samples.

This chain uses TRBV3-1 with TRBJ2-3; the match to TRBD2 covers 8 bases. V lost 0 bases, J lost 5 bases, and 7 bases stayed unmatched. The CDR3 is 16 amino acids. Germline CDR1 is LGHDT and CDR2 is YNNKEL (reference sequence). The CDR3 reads CASSQEVTSGEDTQYF. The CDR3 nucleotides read TGTGCCAGCAGCCAAGAAGTAACTAGCGGAGAAGATACGCAGTATTTT.

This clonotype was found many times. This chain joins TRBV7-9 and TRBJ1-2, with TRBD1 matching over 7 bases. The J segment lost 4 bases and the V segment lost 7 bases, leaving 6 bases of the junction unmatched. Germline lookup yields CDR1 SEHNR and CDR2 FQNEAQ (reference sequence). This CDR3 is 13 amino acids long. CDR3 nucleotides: TGTGCCAGCAACTCAGGGGGGAGCTATGGCTACACCTTC. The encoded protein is CASNSGGSYGYTF. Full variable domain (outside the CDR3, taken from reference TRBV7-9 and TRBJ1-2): DTGVSQNPRHKITKRGQNVTFRCDPISEHNRLYWYRQTLGQGPEFLTYFQNEAQLEKSRLLSDRFSAERPKGSFSTLEIQRTEQGDSAMYLCASNSGGSYGYTFGSGTRLTVV.

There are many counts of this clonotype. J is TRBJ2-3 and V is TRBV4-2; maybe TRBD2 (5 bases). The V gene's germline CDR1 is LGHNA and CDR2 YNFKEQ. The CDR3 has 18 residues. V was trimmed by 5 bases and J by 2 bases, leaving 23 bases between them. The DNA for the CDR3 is TGTGCCAGCAGCGCTCTTCGCTCGGGATCGATCTCCACAGATACGCAGTATTTT. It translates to CASSALRSGSISTDTQYF.

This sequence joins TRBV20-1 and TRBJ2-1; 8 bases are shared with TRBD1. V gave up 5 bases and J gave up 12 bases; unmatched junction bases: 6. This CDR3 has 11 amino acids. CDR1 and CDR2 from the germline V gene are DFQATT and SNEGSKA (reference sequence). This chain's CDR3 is CSADADRAQFF. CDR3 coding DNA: TGCAGTGCTGACGCGGACAGGGCGCAGTTCTTC.

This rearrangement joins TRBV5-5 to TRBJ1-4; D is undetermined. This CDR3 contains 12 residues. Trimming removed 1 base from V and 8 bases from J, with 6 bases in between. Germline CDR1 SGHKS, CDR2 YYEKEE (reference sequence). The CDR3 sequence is CASSLTKEKLFF. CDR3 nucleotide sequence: TGTGCCAGCAGCTTGACCAAAGAAAAACTGTTTTTT.